This paragraph covers one T cell receptor beta chain sequence. Its antigen remains unidentified. No much larger clone exists at a distance of one base, and base qualities are not known. According to the germline V gene (reference sequence), CDR1 reads MNHEY and CDR2 reads SMNVEV. CDR3 length: 15 amino acids, cysteine to phenylalanine. The only DNA kept is the CDR3, 45 bases in frame from the first base. The germline ends are 12 bases apart after V is trimmed by 2 bases and J by 4 bases. The data originate from a study of shared clonotypes between healthy human individuals (dated by TCRdb to the early 2020s). Regarding the complete study: A couple of women and a few men aged 18 to 49 years were included in the cohort. Each donor's leukapheresis produced roughly between about 0.8 and 8.9 billion PBMCs. Blood TCR repertoires of five healthy adults were deeply sequenced to estimate repertoire size and the extent of clonotype sharing between individuals. Per donor, three plates each were used for CD4 naive and CD4 memory, two for CD8 naive, and one for CD8 memory. Different laboratories and diverse techniques were used to prepare libraries and sequence TCR repertoires, to increase sequencing depth and limit assay-specific biases.

Using the deep immunoSEQ assay, TCR CDR3 regions were amplified from genomic DNA by multiplex PCR. Genomic DNA extracted from each cell subset was distributed evenly over all wells of several immunoSEQ 96-well plates, and each plate served as one replicate. For sorted subsets, approximately 210 ng genomic DNA, equal to some 28,000 T cell genomes, was loaded into each replicate PCR. Purified libraries were quantified with a Qubit 3.0 fluorometer, sized on a Bioanalyzer 2100, and re-quantified with the KAPA Library Quantification kit. Every immunoSEQ 96-well plate was sequenced on a dedicated single-read 150-cycle Illumina NextSeq 550 flow cell. The paper's data handling went like this. Because the immunoSEQ output included only junctional sequences and no quality scores, the filtering could not be the same as the filtering used for full-length reads. Sequences were annotated with PyIR, a Python wrapper for IgBLAST v1.9, and V/J genes and CDR3 were assigned using IMGT germline references. Any read was removed if the V/J assignment was weak (E-value above 1e-6), the CDR3 was missing, or the read contained stop codons, out-of-frame junctions, or ambiguous translated residues. V3J clonotypes were defined by identical inferred V gene, J gene, and CDR3 amino acid sequence. Percentage overlap between repertoires was computed as shared unique clonotypes divided by the size of the smaller repertoire. Three approaches were used to assess repertoire richness: RTK rarefaction, the Chao1 estimator, and Recon v2.1 estimates of unobserved clonotypes. Generation probabilities for all TCRbeta clonotypes obtained by the gDNA method from several donors were computed using OLGA. What TCRdb holds here is the immuneACCESS table cut down to in-frame rearrangements. Part of the clones is not present; checked against another copy, under half of the missing clones reflect an unresolved V gene, and the others are unexplained. V, J and clone size reflect that table, while D and trimming were determined from the DNA. Recorded for this sample are 2 million to 2.5 million clones; roughly 93% of them occurred a single time. 0.36% of the sample comes from the top ten.

Healthy HIV-negative adults with no recently reported acute infections or vaccinations were included as donors. Only Caucasian adults living in Nashville, Tennessee, USA were represented among the donors. Magnetic negative selection was used to enrich CD4+ T cells, after which naive cells were positively selected on CD45RA and the negative fraction became the memory subset. Blood was collected by leukapheresis, and PBMCs were isolated by Ficoll-Histopaque density gradient centrifugation and then cryopreserved in liquid nitrogen vapor phase. Analytical flow cytometry was used to check the purity and quantity of every magnetically sorted T cell population. Genomic DNA was isolated from each sorted fraction and quantified by UV absorbance on a Nanodrop 2000c. General conclusions and limits of the study: Sampling was restricted to blood, and TCR repertoires in tissue are likely to differ from TCR repertoires in blood. Pairwise subsampling led to the expectation that sequencing depth would affect the degree of clonotype sharing among donors. Rarefaction of sorted-subset datasets indicated incomplete sequencing despite the large sequencing depth. When several donors were compared, the shared fraction of clonotypes was around 5% for naive CD4, around 3.5% for naive CD8, 2.3% for memory CD4, and 0.35% to 0.4% for memory CD8. Compared with non-shared clonotypes, the clonotypes found in all four sorted-subset donors had higher generation probabilities. Because the study included a small number of donors, the genetic and exposure-history diversity represented was limited. Naive subsets generally had larger estimated clonotype richness than memory subsets.

Sequenced material: naive CD4+ T cells from PBMCs. The cell subset or site label, read with the paper, signifies: CD45RA+ positively selected. This clonotype was obtained from a man aged 18 to 29 in good health. Some clones in this sample may be carry-over from other donors' samples. The sequence joins TRBV27 to TRBJ1-3, with an unclear D gene assignment. This receptor carries the CDR3 CASSLLGDGGNTIYF. The DNA sequence is as follows: TGTGCCAGCAGTTTACTAGGAGACGGGGGAAACACCATATATTTT.